This entry lists 23 T cell receptor beta chains sequenced from one sample in a study of vaccination and CD4 T cells after COVID-19. No cognate antigen is known for these TCRs. Indicated treatment: approximately 10-day PBMC culture with coronavirus spike peptide pools or control peptides (ViraFEST assay). Cultured CD4+ T cell DNA was sequenced using the Oncomine TCR Beta short-read assay. TCRdb processed the PCR reads anew with MiXCR; each CDR3 protein has one entry. This sample has under 25,000 distinct CDR3 sequences, with 26% found just once. The sequencing sample was made of cultured CD4+ T cells from blood. The receptor source for this set is a human donor with COVID-19.

Only one count was recorded for this clonotype. The chain recombines TRBV5-6 with TRBJ2-7; 9 positions match TRBD2. This CDR3 spans 16 amino acids. Germline V lookup: CDR1 SGHDT, CDR2 YYEEEE. V dropped 2 bases and J dropped 3; count of bases not matched to a gene: 9. The CDR3 loop is CASSFSGTSSDYEQYF. The CDR3 DNA sequence: TGTGCCAGCAGCTTTTCTGGGACTAGCTCTGACTACGAGCAGTACTTC. Complete variable domain (other parts from reference TRBV5-6 and TRBJ2-7): DAGVTQSPTHLIKTRGQQVTLRCSPKSGHDTVSWYQQALGQGPQFIFQYYEEEERQRGNFPDRFSGHQFPNYSSELNVNALLLGDSALYLCASSFSGTSSDYEQYFGPGTRLTVT.

CDR3 sequence reads: CATSEPARNEQFF. The CDR3 nucleotides read TGTGCCACCAGTGAGCCGGCTCGAAATGAGCAGTTCTTC. The chain employs TRBV24-1 and TRBJ2-1; D gene ambiguous. Germline-derived CDR1 and CDR2 are KGHDR and SFDVKD. With 4 bases removed from V and 7 bases from J, the gap between germline ends came to 10 bases. The CDR3 totals 13 residues.

This clonotype was picked up a small number of times. V gene TRBV6-2 or TRBV6-3 combines with J gene TRBJ2-4; D is uncertain. Germline CDR1 is MNHEY and CDR2 is SVGEGT. This CDR3 has 15 residues. Between the trimmed V and J ends, which lost 4 bases and 0 bases, there was a span of 10 bases. The CDR3 loop reads CASSFRALAKNIQYF. The CDR3 DNA reads as TGTGCCAGCAGTTTTCGGGCCCTAGCCAAAAACATTCAGTACTTC.

V usage is TRBV10-3 and J usage is TRBJ1-4, with 7 bases fitting TRBD1. The CDR3 totals 15 residues. After removal of 5 bases from V and 5 bases from J, the junction contained 8 bases not matched to a gene. CDR1 ENHRY and CDR2 SYGVKD come from the germline V gene. The CDR3 is CAISPGTALNEKLFF. CDR3 nucleotide sequence: TGTGCCATCAGTCCCGGGACAGCCTTAAATGAAAAACTGTTTTTT.

This clonotype was seen only a few times. The DNA for the CDR3 is TGCAGTGCCCTGACCTTCCCTGGACAGGGCTGGAATCAGCCCCAGCATTTT. Amino acids: CSALTFPGQGWNQPQHF. The V and J genes are TRBV20-1 and TRBJ1-5; 8 bases fit TRBD1. Trimming cost V 6 bases and J 4 bases; bases outside gene matches: 17. The CDR3 extends over 17 amino acids. Germline V CDR1 and CDR2: DFQATT, SNEGSKA (reference sequence).

The chain uses TRBV5-4 and TRBJ2-3; D may be TRBD1 (6 bases). Germline V gives CDR1 SGHNT, CDR2 YYREEE (reference sequence). CDR3 length equals 13 residues. V dropped 4 bases and J dropped 3 bases, with 9 bases sitting between them. The chain's CDR3 is CASSLTGTDTQYF. The CDR3 DNA is TGTGCCAGCAGCCTTACAGGGACAGATACGCAGTATTTT.

In this sample, this clonotype turned up once. Compared with germline, one end of the junction differs, possibly owing to a read error. V usage is TRBV15 and J usage is TRBJ1-1; 8 bases fit TRBD1. This CDR3 contains 15 residues. Germline CDR1 is LNHNV and CDR2 is YYDKDF (reference sequence). CDR3 residues: CVTSRGGTGNTEAFF. In nucleotides, the CDR3 is TGTGTCACCAGCAGAGGCGGGACAGGGAACACTGAAGCTTTCTTT.

This clonotype was seen a few times. The V call is TRBV7-8, the J call TRBJ1-2; D remains ambiguous. Trimming took 5 bases from V and 2 from J, leaving 18 bases between them. The germline V gene has CDR1 SGHVS and CDR2 FQNEAQ. The CDR3 is 16 amino acids. CDR3 sequence reads: CASSRLLGQPNYGYTF. DNA of the CDR3: TGTGCCAGCAGCCGATTGTTAGGGCAGCCCAACTATGGCTACACCTTC.

The chain couples TRBV28 to TRBJ2-2; 9 bases agree with TRBD1. The CDR3 sequence is 15 residues long. In germline, CDR1 is MDHEN, CDR2 SYDVKM. V trimming: 10 bases; J trimming: 2 bases; junction bases outside the gene matches: 8. The CDR3 here is CAIGKQGANTGELFF. The CDR3 DNA reads as TGTGCCATCGGGAAACAGGGGGCAAACACCGGGGAGCTGTTTTTT.

In this sample, this clonotype turned up a few times. The chain couples TRBV5-5 to TRBJ1-2; tentatively, D is TRBD1 (6 bases). V shed 6 bases and J shed 9 bases, with 21 bases lying between them. The CDR3 contains 14 residues. Germline CDR1 and CDR2: SGHKS and YYEKEE (reference sequence). The CDR3 reads CASTLLARGGSYTF. The CDR3 coding sequence is TGTGCCAGCACCTTACTGGCGAGGGGGGGAAGCTACACCTTC.

V and J are TRBV5-5 and TRBJ1-1, with TRBD1 as a possible D gene (6 bases). The CDR3 contains 14 residues. Germline V gives CDR1 SGHKS, CDR2 YYEKEE (reference sequence). The V end was cut by 6 bases, the J end by 1 base, with 13 bases between. The CDR3 nucleotides read TGTGCCAGCATGAGGGGGTTGGGGAACACTGAAGCTTTCTTT. This encodes CASMRGLGNTEAFF.

The V call is TRBV5-1, the J call TRBJ1-5, with 8 bases matching TRBD1. Germline V gene data show CDR1 as SGHRS and CDR2 as YFSETQ. The CDR3 runs to 15 residues. Germline trimming cut 4 bases from V and 2 bases from J; bases unmatched to any gene: 5. The chain's CDR3 is CASSAGQGGNQPQHF. DNA for the CDR3: TGCGCCAGCAGCGCCGGACAGGGTGGCAATCAGCCCCAGCATTTT. Full variable domain (missing parts from reference TRBV5-1 and TRBJ1-5): KAGVTQTPRYLIKTRGQQVTLSCSPISGHRSVSWYQQTPGQGLQFLFEYFSETQRNKGNFPGRFSGRQFSNSRSEMNVSTLELGDSALYLCASSAGQGGNQPQHFGDGTRLSIL.

This clonotype appeared once. The chain employs TRBV6-4 and TRBJ2-1, with D perhaps matching TRBD1 (6 bases). From germline, CDR1 is MRHNA and CDR2 SNTAGT. The CDR3 is 13 amino acids. V was cut by 0 bases and J by 12 bases, with 12 bases left in between. CDR3 protein: CASSDSRGTMQFF. DNA for the CDR3: TGTGCCAGCAGTGACTCCAGAGGGACAATGCAGTTCTTC.

This clonotype is medium-sized by share. This chain joins TRBV6-1 and TRBJ1-2, with D maybe TRBD1 (6 bases). Germline CDR1 reads MNHNS; CDR2 reads SASEGT. Trimming took 6 bases from V and 3 from J, leaving 23 bases between them. CDR3 length: 17 residues. The CDR3 DNA reads as TGTGCCAGCAGCCTCAACCCAGGGGTGTTGATGGACTATGGCTACACCTTC. Its translation: CASSLNPGVLMDYGYTF.

The chain's CDR3 is CASSPEQGIRYEQYF. In nucleotides, the CDR3 is TGTGCCAGCTCACCGGAACAGGGGATCCGCTACGAGCAGTACTTC. This chain joins TRBV18 and TRBJ2-7, with 7 bases aligning to TRBD1. Germline CDR1 reads KGHSH; CDR2 reads LQKENI. The CDR3 contains 15 residues. V gave up 3 bases and J gave up 3 bases; unmatched junction bases: 8.

The chain links TRBV20-1 to TRBJ1-1; possibly TRBD1 for D (6 bases). Trimming cost V 3 bases and J 1 base, with 12 bases left between them. Germline V gives CDR1 DFQATT, CDR2 SNEGSKA (reference sequence). The CDR3 contains 14 residues. The CDR3 bases are TGCAGTGCTAGGCGGGACACCGCGAACACTGAAGCTTTCTTT. Residues: CSARRDTANTEAFF.

The genes are TRBV19 and TRBJ1-2; D gene unclear. The germline V gene has CDR1 LNHDA and CDR2 SQIVND (reference sequence). Trimming left V 5 bases short and J 8 bases short, with 12 bases between. The CDR3 spans 12 residues. The CDR3 DNA sequence: TGTGCCAGTAGTCAAACGACTAGGGGCTACACCTTC. This sequence encodes CASSQTTRGYTF.

By sample share, this clonotype is medium-sized. The chain uses TRBV27 and TRBJ1-2, with D perhaps TRBD1 (5 bases). The germline V gene encodes CDR1 MNHEY and CDR2 SMNVEV (reference sequence). The CDR3 spans 13 residues. V dropped 4 bases and J dropped 1 base, with 7 bases sitting between them. CDR3 bases: TGTGCCAGCAGTTGGGACGGTAACTATGGCTACACCTTC. Its protein is CASSWDGNYGYTF.

This clonotype was detected a few times. The genes are TRBV20-1 and TRBJ2-7, with D maybe TRBD1 (6 bases). Germline V lookup: CDR1 DFQATT, CDR2 SNEGSKA (reference sequence). CDR3 length: 12 residues. V was trimmed by 2 bases and J by 4 bases, leaving 9 bases between them. Written as DNA, the CDR3 is TGCAGTGCTAGACCCGACAGGTACGAGCAGTACTTC. As protein: CSARPDRYEQYF.

This clonotype came up a few times. The J gene is TRBJ2-5, the V gene TRBV2; D unclear. CDR3 length equals 11 residues. V lost 4 bases and J 1 base, leaving 1 base between the germline ends. Germline values: CDR1 SNHLY, CDR2 FYNNEI. The CDR3 DNA follows: TGTGCCAGCAGTGCCCAAGAGACCCAGTACTTC. Translating it yields CASSAQETQYF.

This clonotype is labeled as medium-sized (0.01 to 0.1%). The rearrangement uses TRBV7-6 and TRBJ1-3; D unclear. The CDR3 length is 13 residues. V was trimmed by 5 bases and J by 0 bases, leaving 5 bases between them. The V gene's germline CDR1 is SGHVS and CDR2 FNYEAQ. The CDR3 region is CASSQASGNTIYF. The CDR3 coding sequence is TGTGCCAGCAGCCAAGCCTCTGGAAACACCATATATTTT.

The J gene is TRBJ1-3, the V gene TRBV20-1; D perhaps matches TRBD1 (5 bases). Per the germline V gene, CDR1 is DFQATT and CDR2 is SNEGSKA (reference sequence). This CDR3 comprises 15 residues. V was shortened by 6 bases and J by 0 bases, with 15 bases between the two germline ends. The CDR3 DNA is TGCAGTGCACCAATGCCGGGGACCTCTGGAAACACCATATATTTT. Its protein product is CSAPMPGTSGNTIYF.

This rearrangement joins TRBV27 to TRBJ1-1, with D perhaps matching TRBD1 (5 bases). CDR3 length equals 15 residues. Germline lookup yields CDR1 MNHEY and CDR2 SMNVEV (reference sequence). The V and J ends lost 6 bases and 0 bases respectively, with 14 bases between them. CDR3 protein: CASSQTESMNTEAFF. The CDR3 DNA reads TGTGCCAGCAGCCAGACAGAGAGTATGAACACTGAAGCTTTCTTT.